The source of this TCR beta chain is a study of technical replicates of blood from four donors. Only in-frame clones appear in the TCRdb table, and some are missing; sequencing was by immunoSEQ multiplex PCR. Seen here are about 70,000 clones, roughly 92% observed once, and the top ten hold over 3.5%. The clonotype comes from a human donor in good health. Some clones in this sample may be carry-over from other donors' samples. Sequenced material: PBMCs.

CDR3 sequence reads: CASSLALSGTSTDTQYF. In nucleotides, the CDR3 is TGCGCCAGCAGCTTGGCCCTATCTGGGACTAGCACAGATACGCAGTATTTT. The chain combines TRBV5-1 with TRBJ2-3; D might be TRBD2 (6 bases). This CDR3 contains 17 residues. V lost 0 bases, J lost 0 bases, and 14 bases lay in between. Germline V gene data show CDR1 as SGHRS and CDR2 as YFSETQ. The full variable domain, completed using reference TRBV5-1 and TRBJ2-3, is KAGVTQTPRYLIKTRGQQVTLSCSPISGHRSVSWYQQTPGQGLQFLFEYFSETQRNKGNFPGRFSGRQFSNSRSEMNVSTLELGDSALYLCASSLALSGTSTDTQYFGPGTRLTVL.